This entry lists 25 T cell receptor beta chains sequenced from one sample in a study of T cell responses to AZD1222 COVID-19 vaccine. Assay: immunoSEQ multiplex PCR; the TCRdb copy retains only in-frame clones and omits some. The table includes approximately 140,000 clones, about 93% detected once. The material sequenced was peripheral blood, taken on day 0 of AZD1222 vaccination. The source of these receptors is an adult in good health.

The chain uses TRBV6-5 and TRBJ1-4, with 10 bases lining up with TRBD1. Losses at the gene ends were 6 bases for V and 6 bases for J; bases not matched to a gene: 7. The CDR3 runs to 15 residues. Looked up from germline, CDR1 is MNHEY and CDR2 is SVGAGI. CDR3 protein: CASRDPGQGYEKLFF. The CDR3 nucleotides read TGTGCCAGCAGAGACCCGGGACAGGGGTATGAAAAACTGTTTTTT.

The rearrangement uses TRBV6-5 and TRBJ1-5, with 9 bases aligning to TRBD1. V lost 10 bases, J lost 5 bases, and 9 bases stayed unmatched. From germline, CDR1 is MNHEY and CDR2 SVGAGI. The CDR3 covers 14 residues. In DNA, the CDR3 is TGTGCCATTGCCCTACAGGGGGCCCATCAGCCCCAGCATTTT. It specifies CAIALQGAHQPQHF.

The V gene is TRBV4-1, the J gene TRBJ2-1; D is ambiguous. Germline values: CDR1 MGHRA, CDR2 YSYEKL. The CDR3 consists of 12 residues. The ends were cut back, 2 bases at V and 8 bases at J, with 7 bases in the middle. The CDR3 region has the DNA TGCGCCAGCAGCCAAACACTCGATGAGCAGTTCTTC. Its protein product is CASSQTLDEQFF.

The V gene is TRBV30, the J gene TRBJ2-7, with 9 bases matching TRBD2. From germline, CDR1 is GTSNPN and CDR2 SVGIG (reference sequence). V lost 1 base and J lost 4; bases outside the gene matches: 2. The CDR3 has 13 residues. DNA of the CDR3: TGTGCCTGGAGTGGACTAGCGGATTACGAGCAGTACTTC. It encodes CAWSGLADYEQYF.

The CDR3 spells CASRPPGHMNGGQYF. CDR3 DNA sequence: TGTGCCAGCAGACCTCCGGGACATATGAATGGGGGGCAGTACTTC. J is TRBJ2-7 and V is TRBV11-2; D possibly corresponds to TRBD1 (6 bases). The germline V and J ends were trimmed by 6 bases and 9 bases, with 24 bases remaining between them. Germline V gene sequence: CDR1 SGHAT, CDR2 FQNNGV. This CDR3 is built from 15 residues.

V gene TRBV7-2 combines with J gene TRBJ2-3; 10 bases fit TRBD2. The CDR3 sequence is 15 residues long. Germline V gene data show CDR1 as SGHTA and CDR2 as FQGNSA. V was pared by 4 bases and J by 2 bases, with 3 bases of the junction left unmatched. CDR3 loop: CASSSLAGATDTQYF. The CDR3, as DNA: TGTGCCAGCAGCTCCCTAGCGGGGGCCACAGATACGCAGTATTTT.

This clone came up once. The chain carries TRBV21-1 and TRBJ2-2; the D call of TRBD1 is as the table states it, not checked on the DNA. TRBV21-1 is reported as a pseudogene. The CDR3 is made up of 17 amino acids. The CDR3 bases are TGTGCCAGCAGCAATATCCCCCCAGGGGGCTCGGCCGGGGAGCTGTTTTTT. It specifies CASSNIPPGGSAGELFF.

V usage is TRBV3-1 (or the pseudogene TRBV3-2) and J usage is TRBJ2-7; possibly TRBD2 for D (5 bases). Trimming pared 4 bases from V and 2 bases from J, leaving 15 bases between. From germline, CDR1 is LGHDT and CDR2 YNNKEL (reference sequence). The CDR3 sequence is 15 residues long. The CDR3 reads CASSRDPGSTYEQYF. The CDR3 DNA reads TGTGCCAGCAGCCGCGACCCGGGAAGCACCTACGAGCAGTACTTC.

The chain combines TRBV5-1 with TRBJ2-2; 15 bases agree with TRBD2. V trimming: 0 bases; J trimming: 2 bases; junction bases outside the gene matches: 11. Germline V gene data show CDR1 as SGHRS and CDR2 as YFSETQ. CDR3 size: 21 residues. The CDR3 loop is CASSLASGLAGGNINTGELFF. Written as DNA, the CDR3 is TGCGCCAGCAGCTTGGCCAGCGGACTAGCGGGAGGGAACATAAACACCGGGGAGCTGTTTTTT.

This clone has more than one count but fewer than ten. The V gene is TRBV5-4, the J gene TRBJ2-7, with 7 bases lining up with TRBD1. From germline, CDR1 is SGHNT and CDR2 YYREEE (reference sequence). The CDR3 is 14 residues long. Trimming removed 0 bases from V and 6 bases from J; junction bases left unmatched: 6. DNA for the CDR3: TGTGCCAGCAGCTTGGGACAGGGTGTTGGCGAGCAGTACTTC. Translated, it gives CASSLGQGVGEQYF.

The rearrangement links TRBV2 to TRBJ1-2; D gene unclear. Germline V gene sequence: CDR1 SNHLY, CDR2 FYNNEI. V shed 7 bases and J shed 4 bases, with 16 bases lying between them. The CDR3 is 14 amino acids. CDR3 nucleotide sequence: TGTGCCAGCACCATGAAGGACGTACCCTATGGCTACACCTTC. It encodes CASTMKDVPYGYTF.

This chain joins TRBV11-2 and TRBJ2-3, with D unresolved. The CDR3 is 13 residues long. Germline CDR1 and CDR2: SGHAT and FQNNGV. V dropped 5 bases and J dropped 5 bases, with 11 bases sitting between them. CDR3 nucleotides: TGTGCCAGCAGCCCCTATGCCTTAGATACGCAGTATTTT. Translating gives CASSPYALDTQYF.

The V and J genes are TRBV29-1 and TRBJ2-5; 10 bases map to TRBD2. Trimming at V came to 5 bases and at J to 4 bases, leaving 10 bases not matched to a gene. Germline CDR1 and CDR2: SQVTM and ANQGSEA. This CDR3 is built from 15 residues. The DNA for the CDR3 is TGCAGCGTTCCGAGAGCGGGGGGGCTAGTAGAGACCCAGTACTTC. It is translated as CSVPRAGGLVETQYF.

The chain has TRBV7-8 and TRBJ2-7; D remains unclear. The ends were cut back, 4 bases at V and 11 bases at J, with 12 bases in the middle. This CDR3 is 11 amino acids long. Germline V CDR1 and CDR2: SGHVS, FQNEAQ. CDR3 region: CASSSQTKEYF. The CDR3 nucleotides are TGTGCCAGCAGCTCTCAGACGAAGGAGTACTTC.

V and J are TRBV6-5 and TRBJ1-4, with 8 positions matching TRBD1. The CDR3 totals 14 residues. Germline assignment: CDR1 MNHEY and CDR2 SVGAGI. Germline trimming cut 5 bases from V and 8 bases from J; bases unmatched to any gene: 7. CDR3 loop: CASSTTGVDEKLFF. The CDR3, as DNA: TGTGCCAGCAGTACGACAGGGGTTGACGAAAAACTGTTTTTT.

The rearrangement uses TRBV28 and TRBJ2-7; TRBD1 matches at 7 bases. The CDR3 is 18 residues long. Per germline, CDR1 MDHEN and CDR2 SYDVKM. With 1 base clipped from V and 5 bases from J, the junction kept 17 bases outside the gene matches. CDR3 in amino acids: CASSLFVSWQGVGNEQYF. Here the CDR3 DNA reads TGTGCCAGCAGTTTATTTGTTAGCTGGCAGGGGGTGGGCAACGAGCAGTACTTC.

For the CDR3, the DNA is TGTGCCACCATGTGGGGGAGCGGGGGGGCTGAGCAGTTCTTC. The encoded protein is CATMWGSGGAEQFF. The chain combines TRBV19 with TRBJ2-1; 10 positions match TRBD2. This CDR3 comprises 14 residues. V dropped 10 bases and J dropped 9; count of bases not matched to a gene: 12. CDR1 and CDR2 (germline): LNHDA, SQIVND (reference sequence). The full variable domain, in which reference TRBV19 and TRBJ2-1 provide the parts outside the CDR3, is DGGITQSPKYLFRKEGQNVTLSCEQNLNHDAMYWYRQDPGQGLRLIYYSQIVNDFQKGDIAEGYSVSREKKESFPLTVTSAQKNPTAFYLCATMWGSGGAEQFFGPGTRLTVL.

V usage is TRBV7-8 and J usage is TRBJ1-2; no definite D call. The CDR3 is made up of 15 amino acids. V lost 2 bases and J lost 0, with 10 bases in between. Germline-derived CDR1 and CDR2 are SGHVS and FQNEAQ. The DNA of the CDR3 is TGTGCCAGCAGCTTACTTCTTACAGCTAACTATGGCTACACCTTC. This codes for CASSLLLTANYGYTF. The whole variable domain, remainder taken from reference TRBV7-8 and TRBJ1-2, is GAGVSQSPRYKVAKRGQDVALRCDPISGHVSLFWYQQALGQGPEFLTYFQNEAQLDKSGLPSDRFFAERPEGSVSTLKIQRTQQEDSAVYLCASSLLLTANYGYTFGSGTRLTVV.

This clone was counted only a few times. The V gene is TRBV19, the J gene TRBJ2-1; 8 nucleotides match TRBD1. CDR1 and CDR2 (germline): LNHDA, SQIVND (reference sequence). Germline trimming cut 5 bases from V and 0 bases from J; bases unmatched to any gene: 9. The CDR3 loop spans 17 amino acids. The CDR3 loop is CASSQTRQGSSYNEQFF. The CDR3 coding sequence is TGTGCCAGTAGTCAAACTCGACAGGGGAGCTCCTACAATGAGCAGTTCTTC.

DNA for the CDR3: TGTGCCAGCAGCTTAGTTATGGGGGCGGATACGCAGTATTTT. Protein product: CASSLVMGADTQYF. V gene TRBV7-9 combines with J gene TRBJ2-3; TRBD1 is a possible D gene (6 bases). V dropped 1 base and J dropped 6 bases, with 11 bases sitting between them. There are 14 residues in the CDR3. Germline CDR1 is SEHNR and CDR2 is FQNEAQ (reference sequence).

V usage is TRBV4-2 and J usage is TRBJ2-1; 9 bases align to TRBD1. The ends lost 3 bases at V and 9 bases at J; junction bases unmatched: 3. In germline, CDR1 is LGHNA, CDR2 YNFKEQ. The CDR3 loop spans 13 amino acids. This CDR3 is CASSQGGQGEQFF. Written as DNA, the CDR3 is TGTGCCAGCAGCCAGGGGGGACAGGGTGAGCAGTTCTTC.

The V and J genes are TRBV5-1 and TRBJ2-5; D is uncertain. Between the trimmed V and J ends, which lost 3 bases and 3 bases, there was a span of 9 bases. The CDR3 contains 13 residues. Germline V lookup: CDR1 SGHRS, CDR2 YFSETQ. DNA for the CDR3: TGCGCCAGCAGCTCGACGGCTGAAGAGACCCAGTACTTC. Amino acid sequence: CASSSTAEETQYF.

This clone was counted a few times. The chain couples TRBV12-3 or TRBV12-4 to TRBJ1-2, with D hard to call. V was shortened by 3 bases and J by 4 bases, with 9 bases between the two germline ends. This CDR3 contains 13 residues. The CDR3 coding sequence is TGTGCCAGCAGTTTGGACGGAAGCTATGGCTACACCTTC. This gives the protein CASSLDGSYGYTF.

The rearrangement links TRBV4-3 to TRBJ2-7; 8 nucleotides line up with TRBD2. CDR1 LGHNA and CDR2 YSLEER come from the germline V gene. The J segment lost 0 bases and the V segment lost 0 bases, leaving 7 bases of the junction unmatched. CDR3 length: 17 residues. The CDR3 coding sequence is TGCGCCAGCAGCCAAGATCTTTTGACTAGCGTCTCCTACGAGCAGTACTTC. Translation gives CASSQDLLTSVSYEQYF.

This clone appeared once. This chain joins TRBV7-9 and TRBJ1-2; D unresolved. The length of the CDR3 is 16 residues. In germline, CDR1 is SEHNR, CDR2 FQNEAQ (reference sequence). The V end lost 5 bases, the J end lost 2 bases, and 18 bases lay between the germline ends. CDR3 region: CASSQGSGIYNYGYTF. Written as DNA, the CDR3 is TGTGCCAGCAGCCAAGGATCAGGCATTTACAACTATGGCTACACCTTC.